These 31 T cell receptor beta chains share one sample of origin, sequenced in a study of cytomegalovirus exposure and HLA in healthy donors. Some clones are missing from TCRdb's copy, which holds only in-frame ones; the method was immunoSEQ multiplex PCR. Among some 250,000 clones, more than 75% were seen once, and the ten largest hold roughly 1.2%. Material: PBMCs. Receptors were obtained from a woman aged 25 to 39 in good health and CMV-seropositive.

The genes are TRBV9 and TRBJ2-2; D may be TRBD2 (6 bases). Trimming took 3 bases from V and 6 from J, leaving 15 bases between them. The CDR3 is 15 amino acids. Germline CDR1 and CDR2: SGDLS and YYNGEE. The CDR3 DNA reads as TGTGCCAGCAGCGGGGGAGGCACCGGTGCCGGGGAGCTGTTTTTT. It is translated as CASSGGGTGAGELFF.

The rearrangement joins TRBV19 to TRBJ2-7; a weak D match, TRBD1 (6 bases). CDR3 length: 14 residues. Germline V gene lookup returns CDR1 LNHDA and CDR2 SQIVND (reference sequence). V dropped 3 bases and J dropped 1 base, with 10 bases sitting between them. This chain's CDR3 is CASSIRTESYEQYF. For the CDR3, the DNA is TGTGCCAGTAGTATCCGGACAGAGTCCTACGAGCAGTACTTC.

The V and J genes are TRBV21-1 and TRBJ2-7; the D call in the table, TRBD1, was not verified against the DNA. TRBV21-1 is flagged as a pseudogene. CDR3 length equals 15 residues. The CDR3 loop reads CASSARDRVFNEQYF. The CDR3 region has the DNA TGTGCCAGCAGCGCCCGGGACAGGGTCTTCAACGAGCAGTACTTC.

This sequence joins TRBV30 and TRBJ2-1; TRBD2 matches at 8 bases. CDR1 is GTSNPN, CDR2 SVGIG, per germline (reference sequence). The CDR3 consists of 15 residues. V lost 0 bases to trimming and J lost 9 bases; unmatched junction nucleotides: 10. As DNA, the CDR3 is TGTGCCTGGAGTGTACGGCGGGGGGCTTTGAGTGAGCAGTTCTTC. Translating gives CAWSVRRGALSEQFF. The complete variable domain, with remaining parts taken from reference TRBV30 and TRBJ2-1, reads SQTIHQWPATLVQPVGSPLSLECTVEGTSNPNLYWYRQAAGRGLQLLFYSVGIGQISSEVPQNLSASRPQDRQFILSSKKLLLSDSGFYLCAWSVRRGALSEQFFGPGTRLTVL.

This clone was counted many times. V usage is TRBV30 and J usage is TRBJ1-4, with D unclear. V dropped 0 bases and J dropped 14 bases, with 16 bases sitting between them. Per the germline V gene, CDR1 is GTSNPN and CDR2 is SVGIG (reference sequence). There are 13 residues in the CDR3. The CDR3 is CAWSVTPQGALFF. The CDR3 DNA follows: TGTGCCTGGAGTGTAACCCCTCAAGGAGCGCTGTTTTTT.

The V and J genes are TRBV5-1 and TRBJ2-7; 13 bases are a match to TRBD2. The junction had 19 bases not matched to a gene; V was cut back by 2 bases and J by 8 bases. Germline CDR1 is SGHRS and CDR2 is YFSETQ. The CDR3 length is 19 residues. The CDR3 loop reads CASSFEGLAGALRNKKQYF. The CDR3 coding sequence is TGCGCCAGCAGCTTCGAAGGACTAGCGGGAGCCCTTAGAAATAAGAAGCAGTACTTC.

This clone came up a few times. This sequence joins TRBV30 and TRBJ1-1, with 12 bases aligning to TRBD1. The trim removed 4 bases at V and 3 bases at J, leaving 3 bases unmatched. CDR1 GTSNPN and CDR2 SVGIG come from the germline V gene (reference sequence). The CDR3 extends over 14 amino acids. The CDR3 DNA follows: TGTGCCTGGACGGGGGACAGGGGGCACACTGAAGCTTTCTTT. Amino acid sequence: CAWTGDRGHTEAFF.

The chain carries TRBV5-4 and TRBJ1-2; 7 bases line up with TRBD1. V trimming: 4 bases; J trimming: 4 bases; junction bases outside the gene matches: 13. The CDR3 runs to 16 residues. Germline V gene sequence: CDR1 SGHNT, CDR2 YYREEE (reference sequence). CDR3 protein: CASSKLNQGEGYGYTF. The CDR3 DNA sequence: TGTGCCAGCAGCAAACTGAACCAGGGGGAAGGCTATGGCTACACCTTC.

Here the CDR3 DNA reads TGTGCCAGCAGCTTAGTGTTGGGGGGCTACGAGCAGTACTTC. This gives the protein CASSLVLGGYEQYF. The chain has TRBV7-8 and TRBJ2-7, with TRBD2 as a possible D gene (6 bases). There are 14 residues in the CDR3. Germline-derived CDR1 and CDR2 are SGHVS and FQNEAQ. V was cut by 1 base and J by 3 bases, with 10 bases left in between.

The chain couples TRBV28 to TRBJ2-7; D is possibly TRBD2 (6 bases). Germline lookup yields CDR1 MDHEN and CDR2 SYDVKM. Trimming removed 3 bases from V and 6 bases from J, with 18 bases in between. The CDR3 is made up of 15 amino acids. Here the CDR3 DNA reads TGTGCCAGCAGTTTCTTTGACGGAGGGCCAGGCGAGCAGTACTTC. Translated: CASSFFDGGPGEQYF.

The V and J genes are TRBV10-2 and TRBJ2-7; a weak D match, TRBD1 (6 bases). CDR1 and CDR2 (germline): WSHSY, SAAADI. This CDR3 is built from 15 residues. V was cut by 5 bases and J by 1 base, with 15 bases left in between. In nucleotides, the CDR3 is TGCGCCAGCAGTACTGGGACACGGATATCCTACGAGCAGTACTTC. Its protein product is CASSTGTRISYEQYF.

The chain recombines TRBV7-9 with TRBJ2-2; D gene ambiguous. The CDR3 is made up of 16 amino acids. Trimming took off 2 bases at V and 4 bases at J, with 14 bases between the two ends. CDR1 and CDR2 from the germline V gene are SEHNR and FQNEAQ (reference sequence). The DNA for the CDR3 is TGTGCCAGCAGCTTAAGCTTCCTAGTGGGCACCGGGGAGCTGTTTTTT. Amino acids: CASSLSFLVGTGELFF. The complete variable domain, with remaining parts taken from reference TRBV7-9 and TRBJ2-2, reads DTGVSQNPRHKITKRGQNVTFRCDPISEHNRLYWYRQTLGQGPEFLTYFQNEAQLEKSRLLSDRFSAERPKGSFSTLEIQRTEQGDSAMYLCASSLSFLVGTGELFFGEGSRLTVL.

The V and J genes are TRBV29-1 and TRBJ2-5; the D gene is possibly TRBD1 (5 bases). The CDR3 extends over 14 amino acids. Germline loops: CDR1 SQVTM, CDR2 ANQGSEA. This chain's CDR3 is CSLKGQGYQETQYF. CDR3 bases: TGCAGTCTTAAGGGCCAGGGTTATCAAGAGACCCAGTACTTC.

The V call is TRBV30, the J call TRBJ1-2, with a tentative D call TRBD1 (5 bases). Germline V lookup: CDR1 GTSNPN, CDR2 SVGIG (reference sequence). With 4 bases removed from V and 2 bases from J, the gap between germline ends came to 20 bases. This CDR3 has 16 amino acids. The CDR3 here is CAWTSTGKGNNYGYTF. The CDR3 DNA reads as TGTGCCTGGACCTCCACAGGAAAGGGTAACAACTATGGCTACACCTTC.

The genes are TRBV13 and TRBJ1-1, with TRBD1 as a possible D gene (6 bases). CDR1 is PRHDT and CDR2 is FYEKMQ in the germline V gene (reference sequence). The CDR3 spans 13 residues. The germline V and J ends were trimmed by 8 bases and 1 base, with 11 bases remaining between them. CDR3 residues: CASRYRENTEAFF. Written as DNA, the CDR3 is TGTGCCAGCCGATACAGGGAGAACACTGAAGCTTTCTTT.

The chain has TRBV5-6 and TRBJ2-7; D possibly corresponds to TRBD1 (5 bases). The V gene's germline CDR1 is SGHDT and CDR2 YYEEEE. The CDR3 spans 14 residues. The germline V and J ends were trimmed by 2 bases and 1 base, with 10 bases remaining between them. The CDR3 reads CASSFSDKSYEQYF. CDR3 coding DNA: TGTGCCAGCAGCTTTTCGGACAAATCCTACGAGCAGTACTTC. The complete variable domain, with remaining parts taken from reference TRBV5-6 and TRBJ2-7, reads DAGVTQSPTHLIKTRGQQVTLRCSPKSGHDTVSWYQQALGQGPQFIFQYYEEEERQRGNFPDRFSGHQFPNYSSELNVNALLLGDSALYLCASSFSDKSYEQYFGPGTRLTVT.

V usage is TRBV27 and J usage is TRBJ2-2; a possible D gene is TRBD2 (6 bases). The CDR3 runs 14 residues. Germline lookup yields CDR1 MNHEY and CDR2 SMNVEV (reference sequence). V lost 10 bases to trimming and J lost 6 bases, with 18 bases between them. Here the CDR3 reads CATRDLASAGELFF. The CDR3 DNA reads TGTGCCACTAGGGACCTAGCGAGTGCCGGGGAGCTGTTTTTT.

This clone occurred once. The chain links TRBV28 to TRBJ1-1; 10 nucleotides align to TRBD1. Trimming removed 5 bases from V and 8 bases from J; junction bases left unmatched: 8. The CDR3 is 14 residues long. CDR1 MDHEN and CDR2 SYDVKM come from the germline V gene. CDR3 in DNA: TGTGCCAGCAGTCTGGCCGGGGGACAGGGGGAAGCTTTCTTT. Its translation is CASSLAGGQGEAFF. The full variable domain, completed using reference TRBV28 and TRBJ1-1, is DVKVTQSSRYLVKRTGEKVFLECVQDMDHENMFWYRQDPGLGLRLIYFSYDVKMKEKGDIPEGYSVSREKKERFSLILESASTNQTSMYLCASSLAGGQGEAFFGQGTRLTVV.

The V and J genes are TRBV7-9 and TRBJ2-5, with TRBD2 matching over 14 bases. Germline V gene sequence: CDR1 SEHNR, CDR2 FQNEAQ (reference sequence). This CDR3 has 13 amino acids. J was trimmed by 13 bases and V by 6 bases; bases with no gene match: 7. CDR3 sequence reads: CASSPGLAGAGYF. Written as DNA, the CDR3 is TGTGCCAGCAGTCCGGGACTAGCGGGAGCGGGGTACTTC.

This clone showed up just once. The chain carries TRBV7-9 and TRBJ1-5; D possibly corresponds to TRBD1 (5 bases). This CDR3 has 16 residues. The V end was cut by 1 base, the J end by 5 bases, with 15 bases between. Germline V gives CDR1 SEHNR, CDR2 FQNEAQ (reference sequence). CDR3 residues: CASSLGWGGSHQPQHF. The CDR3 DNA follows: TGTGCCAGCAGCTTAGGGTGGGGGGGGTCGCATCAGCCCCAGCATTTT. Filled out from reference TRBV7-9 and TRBJ1-5, the complete variable domain reads DTGVSQNPRHKITKRGQNVTFRCDPISEHNRLYWYRQTLGQGPEFLTYFQNEAQLEKSRLLSDRFSAERPKGSFSTLEIQRTEQGDSAMYLCASSLGWGGSHQPQHFGDGTRLSIL.

The V and J genes are TRBV10-1 and TRBJ2-3; 10 bases are a match to TRBD2. The V and J ends lost 8 bases and 2 bases, in that order; junction bases with no gene match: 7. The CDR3 is 15 amino acids. Germline lookup yields CDR1 WNHNN and CDR2 SYGVQD (reference sequence). This CDR3 reads CASRPLAGDTDTQYF. In DNA, the CDR3 is TGCGCCAGCCGACCTCTAGCGGGGGACACAGATACGCAGTATTTT.

This clone was picked up one time. The chain joins TRBV27 to TRBJ1-5; 10 bases map to TRBD1. Germline lookup yields CDR1 MNHEY and CDR2 SMNVEV (reference sequence). The trim removed 6 bases at V and 2 bases at J, leaving 10 bases unmatched. CDR3 length: 17 residues. This CDR3 is CASRVTGGALGNQPQHF. CDR3 nucleotide sequence: TGTGCCAGCAGGGTGACAGGGGGCGCGCTGGGCAATCAGCCCCAGCATTTT.

This clone came up a few times. The rearrangement uses TRBV5-1 and TRBJ1-1, with unresolved D. The ends were cut back, 0 bases at V and 3 bases at J, with 6 bases in the middle. The length of the CDR3 is 13 residues. Germline lookup yields CDR1 SGHRS and CDR2 YFSETQ. CDR3 amino acids: CASSLVVDTEAFF. In DNA, the CDR3 is TGCGCCAGCAGCTTGGTAGTAGACACTGAAGCTTTCTTT.

This sequence joins TRBV7-2 and TRBJ2-3; TRBD2 matches at 8 bases. The CDR3 spans 15 residues. V lost 5 bases to trimming and J lost 0 bases; unmatched junction nucleotides: 4. Germline V gene sequence: CDR1 SGHTA, CDR2 FQGNSA. CDR3 residues: CASSRTSGSTDTQYF. DNA for the CDR3: TGTGCCAGCAGCCGAACTAGCGGCAGCACAGATACGCAGTATTTT.

This chain uses TRBV11-3 with TRBJ2-3, with 10 bases matching TRBD2. CDR1 is SGHNT, CDR2 YENEEA, per germline. The CDR3 has 18 residues. V trimming: 3 bases; J trimming: 0 bases; junction bases outside the gene matches: 9. The CDR3 is CASSFPTSGSPSTDTQYF. The CDR3 DNA reads as TGTGCCAGCAGCTTCCCGACTAGCGGGTCTCCTAGCACAGATACGCAGTATTTT.

The chain employs TRBV30 and TRBJ2-5, with a tentative D call TRBD1 (6 bases). Germline-derived CDR1 and CDR2 are GTSNPN and SVGIG (reference sequence). V lost 2 bases, J lost 2 bases, and 15 bases lay in between. The CDR3 totals 15 residues. For the CDR3, the DNA is TGTGCCTGGAGTATCGGGACAACAACACAAGAGACCCAGTACTTC. Residues: CAWSIGTTTQETQYF.

The chain recombines TRBV6-6 with TRBJ2-7, with 8 bases that match TRBD1. The CDR3 runs to 15 residues. V was clipped by 6 bases and J by 3 bases; unmatched bases: 10. Germline values: CDR1 MNHNY, CDR2 SVGAGI (reference sequence). In DNA, the CDR3 is TGTGCCAGCAGCCGCGGACAGGGATCGAGCTACGAGCAGTACTTC. Translating it yields CASSRGQGSSYEQYF.

The V call is TRBV27, the J call TRBJ2-1, with 11 bases matching TRBD2. Trimming removed 2 bases from V and 4 bases from J; junction bases left unmatched: 10. The germline V gene has CDR1 MNHEY and CDR2 SMNVEV (reference sequence). The CDR3 loop spans 18 amino acids. The CDR3 loop reads CASSLRLTSGSYYNEQFF. In DNA, the CDR3 is TGTGCCAGCAGTTTAAGGTTAACTAGCGGGAGTTATTACAATGAGCAGTTCTTC.

This chain uses TRBV6-1 with TRBJ2-7, with TRBD2 matching over 7 bases. V gave up 1 base and J gave up 5 bases; unmatched junction bases: 8. This CDR3 has 15 amino acids. CDR1 MNHNS and CDR2 SASEGT come from the germline V gene. Here the CDR3 reads CASSEEVTSFNEQYF. The CDR3 DNA is TGTGCCAGCAGTGAAGAGGTGACTAGCTTCAACGAGCAGTACTTC.

The rearrangement uses TRBV7-9 and TRBJ1-3; D not resolved. Germline assignment: CDR1 SEHNR and CDR2 FQNEAQ (reference sequence). Trimming took off 2 bases at V and 0 bases at J, with 11 bases between the two ends. The CDR3 is 16 amino acids. The chain's CDR3 is CASSLREAISGNTIYF. The CDR3 DNA sequence: TGTGCCAGCAGCTTACGGGAGGCGATCTCTGGAAACACCATATATTTT.

This chain uses TRBV2 with TRBJ2-2; maybe TRBD1 (6 bases). CDR1 SNHLY and CDR2 FYNNEI come from the germline V gene. V lost 5 bases and J 6 bases, leaving 13 bases between the germline ends. This CDR3 region has 14 residues. This CDR3 reads CASSREGHAGELFF. The CDR3, as DNA: TGTGCCAGCAGTAGAGAGGGACATGCCGGGGAGCTGTTTTTT. Complete variable domain (other parts from reference TRBV2 and TRBJ2-2): EPEVTQTPSHQVTQMGQEVILRCVPISNHLYFYWYRQILGQKVEFLVSFYNNEISEKSEIFDDQFSVERPDGSNFTLKIRSTKLEDSAMYFCASSREGHAGELFFGEGSRLTVL.